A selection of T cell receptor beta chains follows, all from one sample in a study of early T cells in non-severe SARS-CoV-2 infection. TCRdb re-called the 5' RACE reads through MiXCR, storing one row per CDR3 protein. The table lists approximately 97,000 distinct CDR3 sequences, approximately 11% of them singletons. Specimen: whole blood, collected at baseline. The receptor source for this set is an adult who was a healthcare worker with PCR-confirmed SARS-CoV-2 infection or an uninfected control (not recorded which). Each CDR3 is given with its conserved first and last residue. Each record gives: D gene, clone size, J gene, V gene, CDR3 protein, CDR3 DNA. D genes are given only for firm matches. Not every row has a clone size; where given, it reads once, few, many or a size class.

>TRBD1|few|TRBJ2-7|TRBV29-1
CSVVYRGFSYEQYF
TGCAGCGTTGTCTACAGGGGGTTCTCCTACGAGCAGTACTTC
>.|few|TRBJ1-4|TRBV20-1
CSARDVTEKLFF
TGCAGTGCTAGAGATGTAACAGAAAAACTGTTTTTT
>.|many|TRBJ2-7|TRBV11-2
CASSLSGPGVYEQYF
TGTGCCAGCAGCTTAAGCGGGCCTGGAGTCTACGAGCAGTACTTC
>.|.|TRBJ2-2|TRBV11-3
CASSRMKNTGELFF
TGTGCCAGCAGCCGAATGAAAAACACCGGGGAGCTGTTTTTT
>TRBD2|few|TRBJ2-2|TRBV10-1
CASSGLAGVSDTGELFF
TGCGCCAGCAGTGGACTAGCGGGGGTTTCGGACACCGGGGAGCTGTTTTTT
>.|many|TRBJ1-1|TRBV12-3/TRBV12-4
CASSLGSPSNTEAFF
TGTGCCAGCAGTCTAGGGAGCCCGAGTAACACTGAAGCTTTCTTT
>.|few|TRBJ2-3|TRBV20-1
CSARDTGAGGGTDTQYF
TGCAGTGCTAGAGATACTGGTGCGGGCGGTGGCACAGATACGCAGTATTTT
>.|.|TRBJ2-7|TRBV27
CASSKLGGAEAYEQYF
TGTGCCAGCAGTAAACTAGGCGGGGCGGAGGCCTACGAGCAGTACTTC
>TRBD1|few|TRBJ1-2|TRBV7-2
CASSPRTGVLHGYTF
TGTGCCAGCAGCCCCAGGACAGGGGTTTTGCATGGCTACACCTTC
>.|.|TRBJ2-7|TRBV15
CATSRESGRSDEQYF
TGTGCCACCAGCAGAGAATCCGGGAGAAGCGACGAGCAGTACTTC
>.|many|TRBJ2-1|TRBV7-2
CASSLRDSEQFF
TGTGCCAGCAGCTTAAGAGATAGCGAGCAGTTCTTC
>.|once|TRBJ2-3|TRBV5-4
CASSLGGFTDTQYF
TGTGCCAGCAGCTTGGGTGGATTCACAGATACGCAGTATTTT
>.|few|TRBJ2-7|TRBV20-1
CSANQNSEQYF
TGCAGTGCTAACCAGAACAGCGAGCAGTACTTC
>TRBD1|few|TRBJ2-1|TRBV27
CASSFGQGRFNEQFF
TGTGCCAGCAGTTTTGGACAGGGGCGATTCAATGAGCAGTTCTTC
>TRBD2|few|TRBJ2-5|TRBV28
CASSGGGTSQETQYF
TGTGCCAGCAGTGGGGGGGGTACCTCCCAAGAGACCCAGTACTTC
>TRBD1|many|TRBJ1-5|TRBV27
CASSTQTGGPNQPQHF
TGTGCCAGCAGTACACAGACAGGGGGCCCGAATCAGCCCCAGCATTTT
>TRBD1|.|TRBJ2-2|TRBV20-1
CSARQGLVTGELFF
TGCAGTGCGAGACAGGGCTTGGTCACCGGGGAGCTGTTTTTT
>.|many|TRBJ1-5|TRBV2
CASSVLEQPQHF
TGTGCCAGCAGTGTTCTCGAACAGCCCCAGCATTTT
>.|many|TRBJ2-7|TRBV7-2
CASSLKAWGRDAAYEQYF
TGTGCCAGCAGCTTAAAGGCCTGGGGGCGGGACGCAGCCTACGAGCAGTACTTC
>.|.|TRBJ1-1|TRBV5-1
CASSFGQGRTEAFF
TGCGCCAGCAGCTTCGGGCAGGGTCGGACTGAAGCTTTCTTT
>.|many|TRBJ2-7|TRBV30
CAWSRVREQYF
TGTGCCTGGAGTAGGGTCCGCGAGCAGTACTTC